Below, one TCR beta chain is given with its context. The antigen remains undetermined. The data originate from a study of OX40 agonist ivuxolimab in advanced cancers. Points from the study as a whole: Within 6 weeks, CD4+ and CD8+ blood T cells expanded clonally at 0.1 to 3.0 mg/kg. Relatively little clonal expansion, among the lowest observed, appeared in partial responders at 0.1-3.0 mg/kg. CD8+ T cells showed, on average, more clonal expansion than CD4+ cells.

V was pared by 5 bases and J by 8 bases, with 9 bases between. Germline CDR1 MDHEN, CDR2 SYDVKM. CDR3 length: 11 residues. This table comes from immunoSEQ multiplex PCR, and its TCRdb copy is limited to in-frame clones, with some not included. In the table there are approximately 82,000 clones, 70% to 90% of which are singletons. At baseline, cycle 4 day 1, and cycle 7 day 1, blood was sampled. This TCR came from an adult with an advanced solid tumor such as melanoma, head and neck, liver or kidney cancer. V gene TRBV28 combines with J gene TRBJ1-2; D unclear. The material sequenced was CD4+ or CD8+ T cells sorted from blood, taken in a trial of the OX40 agonist ivuxolimab. As DNA, the CDR3 is TGTGCCAGCAGTCAGAGCCAAGGCTACACCTTC. Translated, it gives CASSQSQGYTF.